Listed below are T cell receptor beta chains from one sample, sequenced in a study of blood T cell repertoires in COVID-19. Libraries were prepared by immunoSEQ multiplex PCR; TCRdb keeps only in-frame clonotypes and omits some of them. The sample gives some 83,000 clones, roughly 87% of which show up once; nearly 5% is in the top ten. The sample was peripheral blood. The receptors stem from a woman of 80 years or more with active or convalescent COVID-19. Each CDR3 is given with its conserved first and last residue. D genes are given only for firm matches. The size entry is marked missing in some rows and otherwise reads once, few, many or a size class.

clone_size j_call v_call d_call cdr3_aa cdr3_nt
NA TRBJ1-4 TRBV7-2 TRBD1 CASSFGTGGNEKLFF TGTGCCAGCAGCTTTGGGACAGGGGGGAATGAAAAACTGTTTTTT
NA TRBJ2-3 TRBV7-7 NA CASSRTTPDTQYF TGTGCCAGCAGCCGGACTACACCAGATACGCAGTATTTT
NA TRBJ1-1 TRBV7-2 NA CASTRLGATEAFF TGTGCCAGCACCCGATTGGGGGCCACTGAAGCTTTCTTT
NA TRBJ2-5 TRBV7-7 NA CASSLGGRQETQYF TGTGCCAGCAGCTTAGGGGGCAGGCAAGAGACCCAGTACTTC
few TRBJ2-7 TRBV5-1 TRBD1 CASSPRQGSGEQYF TGCGCCAGCAGCCCCCGACAGGGTTCGGGAGAGCAGTACTTC
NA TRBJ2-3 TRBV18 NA CASSPDSLWGTQYF TGTGCCAGCTCACCGGACAGCCTCTGGGGTACGCAGTATTTT
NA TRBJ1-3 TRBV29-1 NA CSVLVGPVSGNTIYF TGCAGCGTCCTGGTTGGGCCAGTCTCTGGAAACACCATATATTTT
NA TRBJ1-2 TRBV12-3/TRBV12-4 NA CASSPRHGYGYTF TGTGCCAGCAGTCCCCGACACGGCTATGGCTACACCTTC
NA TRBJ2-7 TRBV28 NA CASSSGSWRYEQYF TGTGCCAGCAGTTCCGGGAGTTGGCGCTACGAGCAGTACTTC
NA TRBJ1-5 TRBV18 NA CASSPGLVNQPQHF TGTGCCAGCTCACCAGGCCTGGTAAATCAGCCCCAGCATTTT
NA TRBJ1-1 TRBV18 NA CASSPVLGMNTEAFF TGTGCCAGCTCACCAGTACTAGGGATGAACACTGAAGCTTTCTTT
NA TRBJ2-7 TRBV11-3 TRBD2 CASSLGLAGDGDEQYF TGTGCCAGCAGCCTGGGACTAGCGGGGGACGGGGACGAGCAGTACTTC
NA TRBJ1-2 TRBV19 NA CATSRQGGGYTF TGTGCCACTTCCAGGCAGGGAGGAGGCTACACCTTC
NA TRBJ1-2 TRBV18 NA CASSLISQNYGYTF TGTGCCAGCTCACTTATATCTCAGAACTATGGCTACACCTTC
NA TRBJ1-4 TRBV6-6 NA CASNRQAYNEKLFF TGTGCCAGCAACCGACAGGCCTACAATGAAAAACTGTTTTTT
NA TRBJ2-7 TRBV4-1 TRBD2 CASSFGLGDEQYF TGCGCCAGCAGCTTCGGACTAGGAGACGAGCAGTACTTC
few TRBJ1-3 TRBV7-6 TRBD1 CASSKGTVSGNTIYF TGTGCCAGCAGCAAAGGGACAGTCTCTGGAAACACCATATATTTT
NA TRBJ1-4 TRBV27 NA CASRPLGGREKLFF TGTGCCAGCAGGCCGTTGGGGGGGAGAGAAAAACTGTTTTTT
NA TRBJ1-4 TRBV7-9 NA CASSLGGPEKLFF TGTGCCAGCAGCTTAGGGGGCCCTGAAAAACTGTTTTTT
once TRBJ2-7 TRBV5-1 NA CASSLDTGLTYEQYF TGCGCCAGCAGCTTGGATACCGGACTTACCTACGAGCAGTACTTC
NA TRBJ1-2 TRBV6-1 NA CASSEVGGALGYTF TGTGCCAGCAGTGAAGTCGGGGGGGCGCTTGGCTACACCTTC
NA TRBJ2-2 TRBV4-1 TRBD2 CASSQVSGRATGELFF TGCGCCAGCAGCCAAGTTAGCGGGAGGGCCACCGGGGAGCTGTTTTTT
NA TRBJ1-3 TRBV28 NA CASSLSRSGGNTIYF TGTGCCAGCAGTCTTTCTAGGTCGGGTGGAAACACCATATATTTT
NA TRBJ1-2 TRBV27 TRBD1 CASRKKGDRGLGGYTF TGTGCCAGCAGAAAAAAGGGGGACAGGGGACTCGGGGGCTACACCTTC
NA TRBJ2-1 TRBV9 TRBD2 CASSAGTSGYNEQFF TGTGCCAGCAGCGCTGGGACTAGCGGCTACAATGAGCAGTTCTTC
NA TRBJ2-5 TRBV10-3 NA CAISESPHSKETQYF TGTGCCATCAGTGAGTCCCCTCACAGTAAAGAGACCCAGTACTTC
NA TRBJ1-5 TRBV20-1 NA CSASQGQPQHF TGCAGTGCTTCACAGGGACAGCCCCAGCATTTT
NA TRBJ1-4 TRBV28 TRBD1 CASSRPGTGGKKLFF TGTGCCAGCAGCCGACCCGGGACAGGGGGCAAAAAACTGTTTTTT
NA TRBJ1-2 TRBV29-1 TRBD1 CSGTQGSGGYTF TGCAGCGGCACACAGGGGAGCGGAGGCTACACCTTC
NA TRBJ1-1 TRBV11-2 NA CASSASGGTEAFF TGTGCCAGCAGCGCATCGGGGGGCACTGAAGCTTTCTTT
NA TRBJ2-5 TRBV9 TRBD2 CASSAGTSGEGAQYF TGTGCCAGCAGCGCAGGGACTAGCGGGGAAGGGGCCCAGTACTTC
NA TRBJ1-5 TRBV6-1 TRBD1 CASSERARQGATQPQHF TGTGCCAGCAGTGAAAGGGCCCGACAGGGGGCGACTCAGCCCCAGCATTTT
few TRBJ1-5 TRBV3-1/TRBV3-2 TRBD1 CASSQDRTGDEPQHF TGTGCCAGCAGCCAAGATAGGACAGGCGACGAGCCCCAGCATTTT
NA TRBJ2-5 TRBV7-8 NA CASSPRGAGEKKTQYF TGTGCCAGCAGCCCCCGGGGGGCGGGGGAGAAGAAAACCCAGTACTTC
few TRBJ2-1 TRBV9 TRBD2 CASSTGTSGGAGQFF TGTGCCAGCAGCACCGGGACTAGCGGGGGGGCCGGGCAGTTCTTC
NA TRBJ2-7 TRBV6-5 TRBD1 CASSGTGGIDEQYF TGTGCCAGCTCCGGGACAGGGGGCATCGACGAGCAGTACTTC
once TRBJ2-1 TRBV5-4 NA CASSLEGGVAEFF TGTGCCAGCAGCTTGGAGGGTGGGGTAGCGGAGTTCTTC
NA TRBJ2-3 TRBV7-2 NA CASSLGRGSDTQYF TGTGCCAGCAGCCTGGGCCGGGGTTCAGATACGCAGTATTTT
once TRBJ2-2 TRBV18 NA CASSTSVRNTGELFF TGTGCCAGCTCCACCAGCGTGCGGAACACCGGGGAGCTGTTTTTT
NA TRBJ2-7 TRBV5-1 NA CASSLTGPYEQYF TGCGCCAGCAGCTTGACAGGGCCCTACGAGCAGTACTTC
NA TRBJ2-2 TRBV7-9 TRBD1 CASSQLTGGNTGELFF TGTGCCAGCAGCCAGCTCACAGGGGGGAACACCGGGGAGCTGTTTTTT
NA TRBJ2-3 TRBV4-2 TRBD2 CASSQDEVAGASTDTQYF TGTGCCAGCAGCCAAGATGAGGTAGCGGGGGCCTCCACAGATACGCAGTATTTT
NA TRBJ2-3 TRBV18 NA CASSPAEIDTQYF TGTGCCAGCTCACCAGCGGAAATAGATACGCAGTATTTT
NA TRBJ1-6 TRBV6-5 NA CASSYTNKSPLHF TGTGCCAGCAGTTACACAAATAAGTCACCCCTCCACTTT
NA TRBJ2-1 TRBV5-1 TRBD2 CASSLVAGGGYNEQFF TGCGCCAGCAGCTTGGTGGCGGGGGGTGGGTACAATGAGCAGTTCTTC
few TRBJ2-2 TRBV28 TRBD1 CASSLWAPPGQTNTGELFF TGTGCCAGCAGTTTATGGGCCCCCCCGGGACAGACTAACACCGGGGAGCTGTTTTTT
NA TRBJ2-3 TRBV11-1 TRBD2 CASSLAVGSGGPTDTQYF TGTGCCAGCAGCTTAGCGGTCGGTAGCGGGGGCCCCACAGATACGCAGTATTTT
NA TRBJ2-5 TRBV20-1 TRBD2 CSASPGLAGRETQYF TGCAGTGCTAGTCCGGGACTAGCGGGTCGGGAGACCCAGTACTTC
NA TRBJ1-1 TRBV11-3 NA CASSLGGANEAFF TGTGCCAGCAGCTTGGGGGGGGCGAATGAAGCTTTCTTT
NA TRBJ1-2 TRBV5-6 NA CASSSRTARLYGYTF TGTGCCAGCAGCTCCCGGACAGCGCGTCTCTATGGCTACACCTTC
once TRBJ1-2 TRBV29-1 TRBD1 CSVEGQGTNYGYTF TGCAGCGTTGAGGGACAGGGCACTAACTATGGCTACACCTTC
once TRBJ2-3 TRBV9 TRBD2 CASSERGEGGPRTDTQYF TGTGCCAGCAGCGAGAGAGGGGAGGGCGGTCCGCGCACAGATACGCAGTATTTT
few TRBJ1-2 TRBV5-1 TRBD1 CASSGDRVQGYTF TGCGCCAGCAGCGGGGACAGGGTACAAGGCTACACCTTC
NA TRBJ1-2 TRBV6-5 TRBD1 CASSRSEGANYGYTF TGTGCCAGCAGCCGAAGCGAGGGGGCCAACTATGGCTACACCTTC
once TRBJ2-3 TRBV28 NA CASSLSRLLNTDTQYF TGTGCCAGCAGCCTGAGCAGACTTCTTAACACAGATACGCAGTATTTT